One sample yielded the 21 T cell receptor beta chains listed below, sequenced in a study of control samples from healthy donors and cancer patients. Generated by immunoSEQ multiplex PCR, the TCRdb table keeps only in-frame clones and is missing some. The table includes under 200,000 clones, around 92% detected once. The specimen was blood. The origin of the receptors is a woman younger than 45 in good health.

The V and J genes are TRBV6-7 and TRBJ1-1; 9 nucleotides line up with TRBD1. TRBV6-7 is an ORF for which the function is uncertain. The CDR3 runs 15 residues. The V and J ends lost 0 bases and 5 bases, in that order; junction bases with no gene match: 4. The CDR3 sequence: CASSYSGQGRTEAFF. In nucleotides, the CDR3 is TGTGCCAGCAGTTACTCAGGACAGGGGAGAACTGAAGCTTTCTTT.

The chain's CDR3 is CASSWGRVQFF. Here the CDR3 DNA reads TGTGCCAGCAGTTGGGGCAGGGTGCAGTTCTTC. The V and J genes are TRBV6-2 or TRBV6-3 and TRBJ2-1, with a weak D call TRBD1 (5 bases). Germline V CDR1 and CDR2: MNHEY, SVGEGT. CDR3 length: 11 residues. Trimming shortened V by 4 bases and J by 12 bases, and 10 bases separated the two germline ends.

The chain combines TRBV25-1 with TRBJ2-1, with 10 nucleotides matching TRBD2. Germline V gene sequence: CDR1 MGHDK, CDR2 SYGVNS. The CDR3 totals 15 residues. Germline trimming cut 3 bases from V and 8 bases from J; bases unmatched to any gene: 7. The DNA of the CDR3 is TGTGCCAGCAGTGATCGTAGCGGGAGGAGTGATGAGCAGTTCTTC. The encoded protein is CASSDRSGRSDEQFF.

This chain joins TRBV28 and TRBJ1-1; D is undetermined. Trimming cost V 2 bases and J 1 base, with 8 bases left between them. CDR1 and CDR2 (germline): MDHEN, SYDVKM. The CDR3 is 14 amino acids. The CDR3 DNA is TGTGCCAGCAGTTTACGAAACAGGAACACTGAAGCTTTCTTT. It translates to CASSLRNRNTEAFF.

In its sample, this clone was seen once. The V gene is TRBV7-9, the J gene TRBJ1-2, with 10 positions matching TRBD1. V was clipped by 1 base and J by 8 bases; unmatched bases: 10. The CDR3 is made up of 16 amino acids. Germline values: CDR1 SEHNR, CDR2 FQNEAQ (reference sequence). CDR3 protein: CASSLEGGQGFGGYTF. Written as DNA, the CDR3 is TGTGCCAGCAGCTTAGAAGGGGGACAGGGGTTCGGCGGCTACACCTTC.

This clone was seen only once. Other DNA sequences in this sample translate to the same CDR3. The CDR3, as DNA: TGTGCCAGCTCACCCCGGGAGGCCTCTGGAAACACCATATATTTT. This encodes CASSPREASGNTIYF. The rearrangement joins TRBV18 to TRBJ1-3; unclear D gene. Trimming took 3 bases from V and 0 from J, leaving 9 bases between them. CDR1 and CDR2 from the germline V gene are KGHSH and LQKENI. The CDR3 totals 15 residues.

This clone has only one observation. The V and J genes are TRBV4-2 and TRBJ1-4, with TRBD1 as a possible D gene (6 bases). The germline V and J ends were trimmed by 3 bases and 8 bases, with 10 bases remaining between them. CDR3 length equals 13 residues. The germline V gene has CDR1 LGHNA and CDR2 YNFKEQ. The CDR3 region is CASSQDDREKLFF. The CDR3 DNA follows: TGTGCCAGCAGCCAGGACGACAGGGAAAAACTGTTTTTT.

This chain connects TRBV29-1 to TRBJ2-3; the D is unclear. Looked up from germline, CDR1 is SQVTM and CDR2 is ANQGSEA. The CDR3 extends over 12 amino acids. The germline V and J ends were trimmed by 0 bases and 4 bases, with 5 bases remaining between them. The CDR3 is CSVEDPPDTQYF. The DNA for the CDR3 is TGCAGCGTTGAAGATCCCCCAGATACGCAGTATTTT.

The chain has TRBV6-2 or TRBV6-3 and TRBJ1-6; D possibly corresponds to TRBD1 (5 bases). The germline gives CDR1 MNHEY, CDR2 SVGEGT. Trimming removed 0 bases at V and 5 bases at J, with 20 bases between. The CDR3 consists of 19 residues. CDR3 coding DNA: TGTGCCAGCAGTTACTCAAGGGGAAACGGGACCGATAATAATTCACCCCTCCACTTT. Translation: CASSYSRGNGTDNNSPLHF.

The chain couples TRBV7-8 to TRBJ1-2; D ambiguous. Germline V gene lookup returns CDR1 SGHVS and CDR2 FQNEAQ. V lost 1 base and J lost 4, with 7 bases in between. The CDR3 sequence is 13 residues long. In DNA form, the CDR3 reads TGTGCCAGCAGCTTAGACAGAAGCTATGGCTACACCTTC. Amino acids: CASSLDRSYGYTF.

This rearrangement joins TRBV11-2 to TRBJ1-2, with TRBD1 matching over 9 bases. Losses at the gene ends were 5 bases for V and 7 bases for J; bases not matched to a gene: 5. From germline, CDR1 is SGHAT and CDR2 FQNNGV. The CDR3 totals 13 residues. CDR3 sequence: CASSRTGVAGYTF. The CDR3 bases are TGTGCCAGCAGCCGGACAGGGGTTGCTGGCTACACCTTC.

This chain uses TRBV6-6 with TRBJ1-2, with 8 bases aligning to TRBD1. This CDR3 is built from 13 residues. Trimming at V came to 5 bases and at J to 8 bases, leaving 7 bases not matched to a gene. Per germline, CDR1 MNHNY and CDR2 SVGAGI (reference sequence). In nucleotides, the CDR3 is TGTGCCAGCAGTCCTCAGGGGGCCGGCGGCTACACCTTC. This gives the protein CASSPQGAGGYTF.

This chain connects TRBV10-3 to TRBJ2-3; 7 positions match TRBD2. V shed 4 bases and J 3 bases; nucleotides not matched to a gene: 7. This CDR3 is built from 15 residues. CDR1 ENHRY and CDR2 SYGVKD come from the germline V gene. This chain's CDR3 is CAISGTRLGTDTQYF. The CDR3 nucleotides are TGTGCCATCAGTGGGACTAGATTGGGGACAGATACGCAGTATTTT.

The chain has TRBV7-3 and TRBJ1-1; no firm D call. The V and J ends lost 6 bases and 1 base respectively, with 9 bases between them. Germline CDR1 is SGHTA and CDR2 is FQGTGA. This CDR3 region has 13 residues. CDR3 region: CASRLQKNTEAFF. The CDR3 bases are TGTGCCAGCAGATTACAGAAGAACACTGAAGCTTTCTTT. Based on the CDR3 plus reference TRBV7-3 and TRBJ1-1, the full variable domain is GAGVSQTPSNKVTEKGKYVELRCDPISGHTALYWYRQSLGQGPEFLIYFQGTGAADDSGLPNDRFFAVRPEGSVSTLKIQRTERGDSAVYLCASRLQKNTEAFFGQGTRLTVV.

Turning to this clone: Other DNA sequences in the sample encode the same CDR3. This rearrangement joins TRBV4-1 to TRBJ1-5; D is perhaps TRBD1 (6 bases). This CDR3 region has 14 residues. In germline, CDR1 is MGHRA, CDR2 YSYEKL. V lost 2 bases and J lost 3, with 8 bases in between. The CDR3 DNA reads as TGCGCCAGCAGCCAAACAGGGTCCAATCAGCCCCAGCATTTT. The encoded protein is CASSQTGSNQPQHF.

The J gene is TRBJ2-1, the V gene TRBV2; 9 nucleotides agree with TRBD1. From germline, CDR1 is SNHLY and CDR2 FYNNEI. Trimming cost V 4 bases and J 2 bases; bases outside gene matches: 0. This CDR3 has 14 amino acids. CDR3 coding DNA: TGTGCCAGCAGTGGACAGGGGGCCTACAATGAGCAGTTCTTC. Its protein product is CASSGQGAYNEQFF. Together with reference TRBV2 and TRBJ2-1, the CDR3 gives the full variable domain: EPEVTQTPSHQVTQMGQEVILRCVPISNHLYFYWYRQILGQKVEFLVSFYNNEISEKSEIFDDQFSVERPDGSNFTLKIRSTKLEDSAMYFCASSGQGAYNEQFFGPGTRLTVL.

This rearrangement joins TRBV18 to TRBJ1-2; 8 bases are a match to TRBD1. The CDR3 is 14 residues long. CDR1 and CDR2 (germline): KGHSH, LQKENI. With 3 bases clipped from V and 4 bases from J, the junction kept 4 bases outside the gene matches. CDR3 in DNA: TGTGCCAGCTCACCCGGACAGGGCCCCTATGGCTACACCTTC. Its translation is CASSPGQGPYGYTF.

The CDR3 DNA reads TGTGCCAGCAGCCCAAGGGGAGGGGGGTACAATGAGCAGTTCTTC. Translating gives CASSPRGGGYNEQFF. The rearrangement uses TRBV7-9 and TRBJ2-1, with D possibly matching TRBD2 (7 bases). The CDR3 is made up of 15 amino acids. Germline CDR1 and CDR2: SEHNR and FQNEAQ (reference sequence). Trimming shortened V by 5 bases and J by 4 bases, and 15 bases separated the two germline ends.

The chain uses TRBV6-2 or TRBV6-3 and TRBJ2-2; 7 bases fit TRBD1. The CDR3 totals 15 residues. V dropped 6 bases and J dropped 3; count of bases not matched to a gene: 7. Germline CDR1 is MNHEY and CDR2 is SVGEGT. This CDR3 reads CASSPWQGDTGELFF. CDR3 DNA: TGTGCCAGCAGCCCTTGGCAGGGGGACACCGGGGAGCTGTTTTTT.

This rearrangement joins TRBV21-1 to TRBJ1-6; the table's D gene call, TRBD1, was not cross checked with the DNA. TRBV21-1 represents a pseudogene. The length of the CDR3 is 17 residues. The CDR3 sequence is CASSNRGRSSYNSPLHF. For the CDR3, the DNA is TGTGCCAGCAGCAACAGGGGCAGGAGCTCCTATAATTCACCCCTCCACTTT.

The chain has TRBV14 and TRBJ2-5; D ambiguous. With 0 bases removed from V and 2 bases from J, the gap between germline ends came to 7 bases. Per the germline V gene, CDR1 is SGHDN and CDR2 is FVKESK. The CDR3 runs to 14 residues. CDR3 protein: CASSQDSPQETQYF. The CDR3 DNA reads TGTGCCAGCAGCCAAGATTCCCCTCAAGAGACCCAGTACTTC. The full variable domain, its missing parts supplied by reference TRBV14 and TRBJ2-5, is EAGVTQFPSHSVIEKGQTVTLRCDPISGHDNLYWYRRVMGKEIKFLLHFVKESKQDESGMPNNRFLAERTGGTYSTLKVQPAELEDSGVYFCASSQDSPQETQYFGPGTRLLVL.